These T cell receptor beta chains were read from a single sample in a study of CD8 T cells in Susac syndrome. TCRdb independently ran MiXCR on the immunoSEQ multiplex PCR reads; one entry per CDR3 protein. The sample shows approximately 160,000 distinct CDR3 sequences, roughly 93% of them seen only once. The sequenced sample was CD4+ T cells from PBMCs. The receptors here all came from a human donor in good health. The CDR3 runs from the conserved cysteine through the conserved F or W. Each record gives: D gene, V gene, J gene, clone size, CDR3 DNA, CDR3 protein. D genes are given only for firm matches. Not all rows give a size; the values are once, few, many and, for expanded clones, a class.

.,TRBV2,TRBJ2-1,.,TGTGCCAGCAGTTTCACCGAGGGAGTTAGTGGTTCGCAGTTCTTC,CASSFTEGVSGSQFF
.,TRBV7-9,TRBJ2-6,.,TGTGCCAGCAGCCCCCCAGGGGTCGCTGGGGCCAACGTCCTGACTTTC,CASSPPGVAGANVLTF
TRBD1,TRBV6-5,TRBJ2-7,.,TGTGCCAGCAGTCGTACCGGGACAGGTTCCTACGAGCAGTACTTC,CASSRTGTGSYEQYF
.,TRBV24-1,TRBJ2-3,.,TGTGCCACCAGTGATCCACGACAGGGAGGAGATACGCAGTATTTT,CATSDPRQGGDTQYF
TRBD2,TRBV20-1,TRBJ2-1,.,TGCAGTTACCACCTAGCGGGGATGAATGAGCAGTTCTTC,CSYHLAGMNEQFF
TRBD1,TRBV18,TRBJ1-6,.,TGTGCCAGCTCCCTCTACCCACCGGGACAGGGTGTCAATTCACCCCTCCACTTT,CASSLYPPGQGVNSPLHF
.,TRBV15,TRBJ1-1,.,TGTGCCACCAGCAGAGGCGGGGACGACACTGAAGCTTTCTTT,CATSRGGDDTEAFF
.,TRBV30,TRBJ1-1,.,TGTGCCTGGAGTGTCTCGTGGAACACTGAAGCTTTCTTT,CAWSVSWNTEAFF
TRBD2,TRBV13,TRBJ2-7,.,TGTGCCAGCAGCTCAGCGCGGGGGTCCTACGAGCAGTACTTC,CASSSARGSYEQYF
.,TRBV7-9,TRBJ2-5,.,TGTGCCAGCAGCTTCGGACACCAAGAGACCCAGTACTTC,CASSFGHQETQYF
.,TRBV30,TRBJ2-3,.,TGTGCCTGGAGTGGTGTTTTCACAGATACGCAGTATTTT,CAWSGVFTDTQYF
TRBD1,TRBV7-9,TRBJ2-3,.,TGTGCCAGCAGCCCTGACAGGGACACAGATACGCAGTATTTT,CASSPDRDTDTQYF
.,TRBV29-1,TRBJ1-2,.,TGCAGCGCAGGGACTGGTCCGGATGGCTACACCTTC,CSAGTGPDGYTF
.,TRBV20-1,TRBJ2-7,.,TGCAGTGCTGGAACCACAGCTTTCTACGAGCAGTACTTC,CSAGTTAFYEQYF
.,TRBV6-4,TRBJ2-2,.,TGTGCCAGCAGTGACTCTTACCGGCACACCGGGGAGCTGTTTTTT,CASSDSYRHTGELFF
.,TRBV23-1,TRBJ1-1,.,TGCGCCAGCCTTCAATCCCCTCAGCGGTGCCCTTGCATTAACACTGAAGCTTTCTTT,CASLQSPQRCPCINTEAFF
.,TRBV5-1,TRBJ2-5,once,TGCGCCAGCAGCTTGTCGGTAGCCAGGGAGACCCAGTACTTC,CASSLSVARETQYF